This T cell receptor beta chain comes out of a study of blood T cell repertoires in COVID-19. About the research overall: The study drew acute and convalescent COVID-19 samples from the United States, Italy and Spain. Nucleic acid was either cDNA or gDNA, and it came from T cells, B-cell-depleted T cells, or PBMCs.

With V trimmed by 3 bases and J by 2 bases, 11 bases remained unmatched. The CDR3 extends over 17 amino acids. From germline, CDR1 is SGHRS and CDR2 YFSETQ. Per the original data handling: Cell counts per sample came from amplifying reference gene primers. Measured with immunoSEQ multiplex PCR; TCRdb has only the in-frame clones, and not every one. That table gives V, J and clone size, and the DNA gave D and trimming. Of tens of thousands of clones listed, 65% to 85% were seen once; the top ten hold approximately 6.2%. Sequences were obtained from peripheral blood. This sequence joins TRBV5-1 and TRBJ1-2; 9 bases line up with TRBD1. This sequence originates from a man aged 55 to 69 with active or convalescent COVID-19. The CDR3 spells CASSWTGTGKVNYGYTF. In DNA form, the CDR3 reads TGCGCCAGCAGCTGGACCGGGACAGGGAAGGTCAACTATGGCTACACCTTC.